This T cell receptor beta chain comes out of a study of Ad26.COV2.S vaccination and SARS-CoV-2 variants. For the study at large: Enrollment placed the donor in the COV1001 Ad26.COV2.S trial arm. Intramuscularly, Ad26.COV2.S was given either once or twice, 56 days apart.

The study, taken as a whole, reports: People who got the vaccine or the placebo had similar non-spike TCR breadth.

This table comes from immunoSEQ multiplex PCR, and its TCRdb copy is limited to in-frame clones, with some not included. The sample shows roughly 300,000 clones, 86% of them seen only once. V lost 7 bases and J 3 bases, leaving 16 bases between the germline ends. Germline-derived CDR1 and CDR2 are MNHEY and SVGAGI. This CDR3 is 15 amino acids long. Treatment described: roughly 18 received Ad26.COV2.S at low or high dose, single or two shots; about 5 received placebo; per-sample allocation not given. The samples were gathered on day 63 after the first injection of vaccine or placebo. Remarks on this clone: What it recognizes is unknown.

V is TRBV6-5 and J is TRBJ1-5; tentatively, D is TRBD1 (5 bases). The sample was peripheral blood, taken in a trial of Ad26.COV2.S vaccine versus placebo. This sequence was found in a person between 18 and 59 years old who received the Ad26.COV2.S COVID-19 vaccine or a placebo. CDR3 protein: CASTPGAGSNQPQHF. The CDR3 DNA is TGTGCCAGCACCCCCGGGGCGGGGTCCAATCAGCCCCAGCATTTT.